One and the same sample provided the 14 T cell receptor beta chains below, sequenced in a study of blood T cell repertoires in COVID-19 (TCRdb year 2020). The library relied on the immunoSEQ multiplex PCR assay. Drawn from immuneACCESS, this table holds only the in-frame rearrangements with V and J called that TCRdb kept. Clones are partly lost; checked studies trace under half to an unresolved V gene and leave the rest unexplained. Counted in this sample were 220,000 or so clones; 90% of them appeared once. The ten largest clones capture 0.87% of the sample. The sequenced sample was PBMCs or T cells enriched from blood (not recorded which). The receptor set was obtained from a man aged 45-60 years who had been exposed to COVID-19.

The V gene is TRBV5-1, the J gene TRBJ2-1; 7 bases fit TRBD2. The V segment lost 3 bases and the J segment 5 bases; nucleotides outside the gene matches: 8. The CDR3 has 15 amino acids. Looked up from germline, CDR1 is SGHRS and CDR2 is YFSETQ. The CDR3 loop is CASSSGTTWNNEQFF. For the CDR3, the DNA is TGCGCCAGCAGCTCCGGGACTACATGGAACAATGAGCAGTTCTTC.

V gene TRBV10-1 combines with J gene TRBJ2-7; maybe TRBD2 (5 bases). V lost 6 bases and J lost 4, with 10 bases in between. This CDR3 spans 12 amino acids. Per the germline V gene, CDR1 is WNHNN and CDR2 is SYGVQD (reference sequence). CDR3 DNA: TGCGCCAGCAGCCAAACGGGGTACGAGCAGTACGTC. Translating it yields CASSQTGYEQYV.

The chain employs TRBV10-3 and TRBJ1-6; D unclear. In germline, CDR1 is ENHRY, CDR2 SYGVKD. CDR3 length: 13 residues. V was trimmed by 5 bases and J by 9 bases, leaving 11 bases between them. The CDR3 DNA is TGTGCCATCAGTAAACAGTCCGGTTCACCCCTCCACTTT. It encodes CAISKQSGSPLHF.

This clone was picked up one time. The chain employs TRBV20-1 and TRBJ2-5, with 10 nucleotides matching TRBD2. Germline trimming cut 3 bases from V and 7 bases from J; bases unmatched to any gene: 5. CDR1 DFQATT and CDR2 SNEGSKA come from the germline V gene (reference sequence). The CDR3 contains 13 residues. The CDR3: CSASRASGGTQYF. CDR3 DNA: TGCAGTGCTAGTCGTGCTAGCGGGGGGACCCAGTACTTC.

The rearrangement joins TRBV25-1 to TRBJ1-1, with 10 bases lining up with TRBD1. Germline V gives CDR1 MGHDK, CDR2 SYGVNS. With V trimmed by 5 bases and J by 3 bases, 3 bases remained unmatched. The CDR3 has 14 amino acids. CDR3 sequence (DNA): TGTGCCAGCAGTATGACAGGGGGCGACACTGAAGCTTTCTTT. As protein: CASSMTGGDTEAFF. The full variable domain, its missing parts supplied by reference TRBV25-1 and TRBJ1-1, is EADIYQTPRYLVIGTGKKITLECSQTMGHDKMYWYQQDPGMELHLIHYSYGVNSTEKGDLSSESTVSRIRTEHFPLTLESARPSHTSQYLCASSMTGGDTEAFFGQGTRLTVV.

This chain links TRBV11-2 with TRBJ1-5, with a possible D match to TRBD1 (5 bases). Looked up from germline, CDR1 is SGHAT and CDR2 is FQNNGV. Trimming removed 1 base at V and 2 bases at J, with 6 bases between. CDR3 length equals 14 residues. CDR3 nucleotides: TGTGCCAGCAGCTTAGCGGGGGGCAATCAGCCCCAGCATTTT. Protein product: CASSLAGGNQPQHF. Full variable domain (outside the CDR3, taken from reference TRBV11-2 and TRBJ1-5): EAGVAQSPRYKIIEKRQSVAFWCNPISGHATLYWYQQILGQGPKLLIQFQNNGVVDDSQLPKDRFSAERLKGVDSTLKIQPAKLEDSAVYLCASSLAGGNQPQHFGDGTRLSIL.

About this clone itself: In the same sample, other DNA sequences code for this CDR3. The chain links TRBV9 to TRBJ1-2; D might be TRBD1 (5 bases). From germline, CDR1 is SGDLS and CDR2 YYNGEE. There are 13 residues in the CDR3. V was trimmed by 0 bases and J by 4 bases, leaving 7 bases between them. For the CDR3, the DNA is TGTGCCAGCAGCGTAGGGCAGGGCTATGGCTACACCTTC. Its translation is CASSVGQGYGYTF.

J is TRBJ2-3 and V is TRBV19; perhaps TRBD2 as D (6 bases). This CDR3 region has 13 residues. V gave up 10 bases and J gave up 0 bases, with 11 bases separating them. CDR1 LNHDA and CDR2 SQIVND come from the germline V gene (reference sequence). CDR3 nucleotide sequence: TGTGCCACCGCGGGACGGAGCACAGATACGCAGTATTTT. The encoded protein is CATAGRSTDTQYF.

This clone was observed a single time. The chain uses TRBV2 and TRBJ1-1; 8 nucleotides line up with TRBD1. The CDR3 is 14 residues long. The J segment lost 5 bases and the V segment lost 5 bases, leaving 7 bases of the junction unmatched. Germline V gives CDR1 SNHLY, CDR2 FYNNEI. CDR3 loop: CASSNQGAPTEAFF. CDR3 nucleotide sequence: TGTGCCAGCAGTAACCAGGGGGCGCCGACTGAAGCTTTCTTT.

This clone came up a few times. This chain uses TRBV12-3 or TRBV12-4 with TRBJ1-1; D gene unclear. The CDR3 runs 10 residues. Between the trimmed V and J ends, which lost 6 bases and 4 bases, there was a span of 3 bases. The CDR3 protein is CASSRTEAFF. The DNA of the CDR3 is TGTGCCAGCAGCCGCACTGAAGCTTTCTTT.

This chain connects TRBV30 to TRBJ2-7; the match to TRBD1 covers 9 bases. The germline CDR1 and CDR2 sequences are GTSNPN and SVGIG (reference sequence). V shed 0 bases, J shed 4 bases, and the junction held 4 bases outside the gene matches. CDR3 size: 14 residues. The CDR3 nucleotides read TGTGCCTGGAGTGTCGGGACAGGGATTTACGAGCAGTACTTC. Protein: CAWSVGTGIYEQYF. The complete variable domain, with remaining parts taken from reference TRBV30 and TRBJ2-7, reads SQTIHQWPATLVQPVGSPLSLECTVEGTSNPNLYWYRQAAGRGLQLLFYSVGIGQISSEVPQNLSASRPQDRQFILSSKKLLLSDSGFYLCAWSVGTGIYEQYFGPGTRLTVT.

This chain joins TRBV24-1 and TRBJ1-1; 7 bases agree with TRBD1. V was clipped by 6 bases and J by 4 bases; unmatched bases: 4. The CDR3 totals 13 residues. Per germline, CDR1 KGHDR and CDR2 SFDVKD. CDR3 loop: CATSTTGSTEAFF. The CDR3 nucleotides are TGTGCCACCAGTACGACAGGGTCCACTGAAGCTTTCTTT.

The CDR3 bases are TGTGCCTGGAGTGTACAGGGGGTAAATGAGCAGTTCTTC. Translated, it gives CAWSVQGVNEQFF. The chain joins TRBV30 to TRBJ2-1, with 8 bases lining up with TRBD1. J gave up 7 bases and V 0 bases, and 2 bases lay outside the gene matches. Germline loops: CDR1 GTSNPN, CDR2 SVGIG (reference sequence). The CDR3 spans 13 residues.

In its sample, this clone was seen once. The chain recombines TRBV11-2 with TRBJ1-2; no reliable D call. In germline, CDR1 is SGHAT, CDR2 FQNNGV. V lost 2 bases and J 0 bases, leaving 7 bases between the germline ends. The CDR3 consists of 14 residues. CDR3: CASSLSIANYGYTF. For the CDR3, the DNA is TGTGCCAGCAGCTTAAGTATAGCTAACTATGGCTACACCTTC.